Presented here are 18 T cell receptor beta chains from one specimen sequenced in a study of metastatic and nonmetastatic thyroid tumors. TCRdb recomputed clones from the PCR reads via MiXCR. This sample has roughly 23,000 clones, with roughly 20% found just once. Thyroid surgery was performed in patients who had received no treatment beforehand. Input material: blood. These receptors were obtained from a male donor with papillary thyroid cancer or a benign thyroid nodule (not recorded which). Some clones in this sample may be carry-over from other donors' samples.

This clone is medium-sized within its sample. This chain joins TRBV27 and TRBJ1-1; no reliable D call. The CDR3 loop spans 10 amino acids. V was clipped by 8 bases and J by 3 bases, with 4 bases between them. CDR1 MNHEY and CDR2 SMNVEV come from the germline V gene (reference sequence). The CDR3 DNA reads as TGTGCCAGCGGGGACACTGAAGCTTTCTTT. It codes for CASGDTEAFF.

This clone is medium-sized within its sample. V and J are TRBV7-9 and TRBJ1-1; the D is unclear. Trimming left V 6 bases short and J 6 bases short, with 8 bases between. The CDR3 consists of 11 residues. Germline V gene sequence: CDR1 SEHNR, CDR2 FQNEAQ (reference sequence). CDR3 in DNA: TGTGCCAGCAGTTCAAGCTCTGAAGCTTTCTTT. It codes for CASSSSSEAFF.

This clone was counted ten times or more. The chain combines TRBV5-4 with TRBJ1-2; 8 bases map to TRBD1. Germline V gene sequence: CDR1 SGHNT, CDR2 YYREEE (reference sequence). CDR3 length equals 13 residues. V shed 1 base and J 4 bases; nucleotides not matched to a gene: 0. CDR3 loop: CASSLQGAYGYTF. The CDR3 DNA sequence: TGTGCCAGCAGCTTGCAGGGGGCCTATGGCTACACCTTC.

The table lists this clone with many counts. J is TRBJ2-1 and V is TRBV7-2, with 11 positions matching TRBD2. Germline V gives CDR1 SGHTA, CDR2 FQGNSA. The trim removed 5 bases at V and 4 bases at J, leaving 4 bases unmatched. The CDR3 is 15 amino acids. CDR3 amino acids: CASSATSGTYNEQFF. The CDR3 DNA follows: TGTGCCAGCAGCGCGACTAGCGGGACATACAATGAGCAGTTCTTC.

In its sample, this clone was seen many times. Just one base apart from a much larger clone, this may be a read error. Other DNA sequences within the sample encode an identical CDR3. The V and J genes are TRBV20-1 and TRBJ2-1; no definite D call. CDR3 length: 10 amino acids. CDR1 DFQATT and CDR2 SNEGSKA come from the germline V gene (reference sequence). DNA for the CDR3: TGCATCCTAGTGGGGAATGAGCAGTTCTTC. It codes for CILVGNEQFF.

The table lists this clone with many counts. The V gene is TRBV20-1, the J gene TRBJ2-5, with D uncertain. Trimming took off 1 base at V and 1 base at J, with 10 bases between the two ends. CDR1 DFQATT and CDR2 SNEGSKA come from the germline V gene (reference sequence). The CDR3 spans 14 residues. CDR3 DNA sequence: TGCAGTGCTAGAGCCTACCAAATCCAAGAGACCCAGTACTTC. This translates into CSARAYQIQETQYF.

The table lists this clone with many counts. Given a much more abundant clone one base away, this may be a read error. V and J are TRBV4-3 and TRBJ2-1; 9 bases are shared with TRBD2. CDR3 length: 16 residues. CDR1 and CDR2 (germline): LGHNA, YSLEER. Here the CDR3 reads CASSQTLAGYEGEQLF. In DNA, the CDR3 is TGCGCCAGCAGCCAGACCCTAGCGGGATATGAAGGTGAGCAGCTCTTC.

Many counts were recorded for this clone. The rearrangement uses TRBV6-1 and TRBJ2-5, with D perhaps TRBD2 (6 bases). Germline values: CDR1 MNHNS, CDR2 SASEGT. V was shortened by 4 bases and J by 2 bases, with 17 bases between the two germline ends. The CDR3 totals 16 residues. CDR3 sequence (DNA): TGTGCCAGCAGTGGGGGGGAAGGGGCTGAACAAGAGACCCAGTACTTC. Translation: CASSGGEGAEQETQYF.

V gene TRBV20-1 combines with J gene TRBJ2-2, with D unclear. With 0 bases removed from V and 2 bases from J, the gap between germline ends came to 7 bases. Germline CDR1 is DFQATT and CDR2 is SNEGSKA (reference sequence). CDR3 length: 14 residues. The CDR3 spells CSARDFSNTGELFF. In DNA, the CDR3 is TGCAGTGCTAGAGATTTTTCTAACACCGGGGAGCTGTTTTTT.

This clone was picked up many times. V usage is TRBV5-1 and J usage is TRBJ1-6, with D tentatively TRBD1 (6 bases). Germline CDR1 and CDR2: SGHRS and YFSETQ. This CDR3 is 14 amino acids long. Trimming took off 2 bases at V and 11 bases at J, with 14 bases between the two ends. In nucleotides, the CDR3 is TGCGCCAGCAGCTTTGAGGCTCAGGGGACACCCCTCCACTTT. Protein product: CASSFEAQGTPLHF.

This clone was observed many times. The chain uses TRBV5-4 and TRBJ2-5, with D unresolved. In germline, CDR1 is SGHNT, CDR2 YYREEE (reference sequence). The CDR3 consists of 13 residues. Trimming removed 0 bases at V and 4 bases at J, with 7 bases between. The CDR3 DNA sequence: TGTGCCAGCAGCTTGGTTCCGGTAGAGACCCAGTACTTC. Its translation is CASSLVPVETQYF. Full variable domain (rest looked up from reference TRBV5-4 and TRBJ2-5): ETGVTQSPTHLIKTRGQQVTLRCSSQSGHNTVSWYQQALGQGPQFIFQYYREEENGRGNFPPRFSGLQFPNYSSELNVNALELDDSALYLCASSLVPVETQYFGPGTRLLVL.

This clone has ten or more counts. This rearrangement joins TRBV5-4 to TRBJ2-2, with D possibly being TRBD1 (8 bases). The V gene lost 0 bases and the J gene lost 4 bases, with 16 bases spanning the gap. CDR3 length: 17 amino acids. Germline V gene data show CDR1 as SGHNT and CDR2 as YYREEE (reference sequence). CDR3 sequence (DNA): TGTGCCAGCAGCTTGGGGGGGGGCACAGGGGGCACCGGGGAGCTGTTTTTT. It is translated as CASSLGGGTGGTGELFF.

This clone is labeled medium-sized. This chain uses TRBV6-1 with TRBJ2-7; unclear D gene. Germline V CDR1 and CDR2: MNHNS, SASEGT. CDR3 length equals 13 residues. With 4 bases removed from V and 2 bases from J, the gap between germline ends came to 9 bases. Here the CDR3 reads CASSGPKPYEQYF. The CDR3 DNA follows: TGTGCCAGCAGTGGACCGAAACCCTACGAGCAGTACTTC.

This clone was detected only a few times. The chain combines TRBV12-3 or TRBV12-4 with TRBJ1-2; no clear D. The CDR3 length is 15 residues. V lost 4 bases, J lost 1 base, and 13 bases lay in between. The CDR3 sequence is CASSSNPGNNYGYTF. For the CDR3, the DNA is TGTGCCAGCAGTTCGAATCCGGGAAATAACTATGGCTACACCTTC.

In its sample, this clone was seen many times. This rearrangement joins TRBV5-1 to TRBJ2-5, with D tentatively TRBD1 (5 bases). Germline CDR1 and CDR2: SGHRS and YFSETQ. V was cut by 3 bases and J by 3 bases, with 9 bases left in between. The CDR3 is 13 residues long. This CDR3 is CASSWQGKETQYF. In DNA, the CDR3 is TGCGCCAGCAGCTGGCAGGGCAAAGAGACCCAGTACTTC.

This clone was found many times. In nucleotides, the CDR3 is TGTGCCAGCAGCTTAGGCCCCTCGTATGGGGGCTACACCTTC. Translated, it gives CASSLGPSYGGYTF. The V call is TRBV5-6, the J call TRBJ1-2, with D uncertain. This CDR3 comprises 14 residues. The germline CDR1 and CDR2 sequences are SGHDT and YYEEEE. V lost 2 bases, J lost 8 bases, and 16 bases lay in between.

This clone was picked up many times. The chain recombines TRBV5-1 with TRBJ1-1; D is uncertain. CDR1 and CDR2 from the germline V gene are SGHRS and YFSETQ. The CDR3 sequence is 13 residues long. V was shortened by 2 bases and J by 0 bases, with 5 bases between the two germline ends. The DNA for the CDR3 is TGCGCCAGCAGCTTAAACATGAACACTGAAGCTTTCTTT. It specifies CASSLNMNTEAFF.

The chain couples TRBV20-1 to TRBJ2-7; weak D call: TRBD1 (6 bases). CDR3 length: 12 amino acids. Germline V CDR1 and CDR2: DFQATT, SNEGSKA (reference sequence). The V end was cut by 6 bases, the J end by 7 bases, with 16 bases between. The CDR3 DNA reads TGCAGTGCCCCTACCCTACAGGGTGAGCAGTACTTC. It codes for CSAPTLQGEQYF.